These 29 T cell receptor beta chains came from one sample sequenced in a study of cytomegalovirus exposure and HLA in healthy donors. Both 60 Vbeta primers and 13 Jbeta primers went into the PCR. Generated by immunoSEQ multiplex PCR, the TCRdb table keeps only in-frame clones and is missing some. The sample holds roughly 190,000 clones, around three quarters seen once. The sample was PBMCs. The source is a woman aged 25 to 39 in good health and CMV-seropositive.

This sequence joins TRBV4-1 and TRBJ2-5, with a weak D call TRBD1 (6 bases). In germline, CDR1 is MGHRA, CDR2 YSYEKL. This CDR3 contains 16 residues. Trimming removed 5 bases from V and 0 bases from J, with 16 bases in between. The CDR3 nucleotides read TGCGCCAGCAGCTACGGACGACAGGACCACCAAGAGACCCAGTACTTC. This translates into CASSYGRQDHQETQYF.

V usage is TRBV10-1 and J usage is TRBJ2-5, with a tentative D call TRBD2 (5 bases). The CDR3 covers 16 residues. The V and J ends lost 6 bases and 9 bases respectively, with 26 bases between them. In germline, CDR1 is WNHNN, CDR2 SYGVQD (reference sequence). The CDR3 region has the DNA TGCGCCAGCAGCCCCAGTCGGACTCGACCAGTTGTACCCCAGTACTTC. Translated, it gives CASSPSRTRPVVPQYF.

Only one count was recorded for this clone. The chain recombines TRBV27 with TRBJ1-6, with a weak D call TRBD1 (5 bases). The CDR3 runs 14 residues. The V end lost 8 bases, the J end lost 9 bases, and 17 bases lay between the germline ends. From germline, CDR1 is MNHEY and CDR2 SMNVEV (reference sequence). The CDR3 loop reads CASSLSQEGSPLHF. The DNA of the CDR3 is TGTGCCAGCTCCTTATCACAGGAAGGTTCACCCCTCCACTTT.

This clone has just a few counts. The CDR3 here is CASSGRANTEAFF. The CDR3 DNA is TGTGCCAGCAGTGGGAGAGCGAACACTGAAGCTTTCTTT. This rearrangement joins TRBV6-1 to TRBJ1-1; D gene ambiguous. The CDR3 totals 13 residues. CDR1 is MNHNS and CDR2 is SASEGT in the germline V gene. Between the trimmed V and J ends, which lost 4 bases and 1 base, there was a span of 7 bases.

The chain is built from TRBV4-3 and TRBJ2-1, with 8 bases lining up with TRBD2. The ends lost 4 bases at V and 10 bases at J; junction bases unmatched: 6. This CDR3 has 13 residues. Germline lookup yields CDR1 LGHNA and CDR2 YSLEER. Written as DNA, the CDR3 is TGCGCCAGCAGCCTCGGACTAGCCGGAGAGCAGTTCTTC. This encodes CASSLGLAGEQFF.

J is TRBJ2-3 and V is TRBV9, with 8 bases lining up with TRBD1. Germline assignment: CDR1 SGDLS and CDR2 YYNGEE. This CDR3 region has 17 residues. The ends lost 0 bases at V and 3 bases at J; junction bases unmatched: 9. CDR3 loop: CASSVGPGTGVTDTQYF. For the CDR3, the DNA is TGTGCCAGCAGCGTAGGGCCCGGGACAGGCGTAACAGATACGCAGTATTTT.

In this sample, this clone turned up once. The chain combines TRBV7-2 with TRBJ2-5; 9 bases line up with TRBD2. From germline, CDR1 is SGHTA and CDR2 FQGNSA. The V segment lost 5 bases and the J segment 5 bases; nucleotides outside the gene matches: 6. The CDR3 is made up of 14 amino acids. The CDR3 region has the DNA TGTGCCAGCAGCCGTGGGACTAGCAGGGAGACCCAGTACTTC. Amino acid sequence: CASSRGTSRETQYF.

The chain combines TRBV7-9 with TRBJ2-7, with 11 nucleotides matching TRBD1. CDR3 size: 15 residues. Germline-derived CDR1 and CDR2 are SEHNR and FQNEAQ (reference sequence). Trimming took 1 base from V and 9 from J; bases not matched to a gene: 8. This CDR3 reads CASSLVTGTGGGQYF. The DNA of the CDR3 is TGTGCCAGCAGCTTAGTGACCGGGACAGGGGGAGGGCAGTACTTC.

The chain couples TRBV27 to TRBJ1-2; TRBD1 agrees at 7 bases. The V and J ends lost 5 bases and 5 bases, in that order; junction bases with no gene match: 8. CDR3 size: 14 residues. CDR1 MNHEY and CDR2 SMNVEV come from the germline V gene (reference sequence). The CDR3 nucleotides read TGTGCCAGCAGTCCTAGACAGGGACGGTATGGCTACACCTTC. It specifies CASSPRQGRYGYTF.

The J gene is TRBJ1-4, the V gene TRBV5-8; maybe TRBD1 (6 bases). Trimming took off 5 bases at V and 8 bases at J, with 16 bases between the two ends. CDR1 and CDR2 (germline): SGHTS, YDEGEE. The CDR3 is made up of 14 amino acids. The chain's CDR3 is CASSLGGGLEKLFF. The DNA for the CDR3 is TGTGCCAGCAGTCTGGGGGGGGGCCTCGAAAAACTGTTTTTT.

The gene calls are TRBV19 and TRBJ1-1, with a tentative D call TRBD1 (5 bases). V was trimmed by 1 base and J by 4 bases, leaving 10 bases between them. The CDR3 extends over 14 amino acids. CDR1 and CDR2 from the germline V gene are LNHDA and SQIVND (reference sequence). The CDR3: CASSIGGTGTEAFF. The CDR3 nucleotides are TGTGCCAGTAGTATAGGGGGCACGGGCACTGAAGCTTTCTTT.

This chain joins TRBV5-4 and TRBJ1-1; D may be TRBD1 (5 bases). The CDR3 totals 15 residues. Trimming took 4 bases from V and 0 from J, leaving 13 bases between them. The germline V gene has CDR1 SGHNT and CDR2 YYREEE (reference sequence). The CDR3 protein is CASSAAQGMNTEAFF. The CDR3 nucleotides read TGTGCCAGCAGCGCGGCCCAGGGAATGAACACTGAAGCTTTCTTT.

J is TRBJ1-2 and V is TRBV5-4, with 8 bases matching TRBD1. The CDR3 extends over 12 amino acids. Germline V gene lookup returns CDR1 SGHNT and CDR2 YYREEE (reference sequence). With 10 bases clipped from V and 5 bases from J, the junction kept 7 bases outside the gene matches. For the CDR3, the DNA is TGTGCCTCCACGGACAGGGTTTATGGCTACACCTTC. This sequence encodes CASTDRVYGYTF. Filled out from reference TRBV5-4 and TRBJ1-2, the complete variable domain reads ETGVTQSPTHLIKTRGQQVTLRCSSQSGHNTVSWYQQALGQGPQFIFQYYREEENGRGNFPPRFSGLQFPNYSSELNVNALELDDSALYLCASTDRVYGYTFGSGTRLTVV.

This clone is a singleton in its sample. This chain connects TRBV19 to TRBJ1-5, with TRBD1 as a possible D gene (6 bases). V dropped 2 bases and J dropped 6 bases, with 11 bases sitting between them. There are 14 residues in the CDR3. Germline CDR1 reads LNHDA; CDR2 reads SQIVND (reference sequence). For the CDR3, the DNA is TGTGCCAGTAGTATAAGGGGGATAGCTCAGCCCCAGCATTTT. Translating it yields CASSIRGIAQPQHF.

The chain has TRBV7-5 and TRBJ1-1; the D call in the table, TRBD1, was not verified against the DNA. TRBV7-5 is recorded as a pseudogene. The CDR3 totals 16 residues. The CDR3 sequence is CVRSPPGRLGRAEAFF. CDR3 coding DNA: TGTGTCAGAAGCCCCCCAGGTCGTTTGGGCAGAGCAGAAGCTTTCTTT.

V is TRBV2 and J is TRBJ1-2; 10 positions agree with TRBD1. The CDR3 sequence is 14 residues long. The germline CDR1 and CDR2 sequences are SNHLY and FYNNEI. Trimming cost V 7 bases and J 6 bases; bases outside gene matches: 8. In DNA form, the CDR3 reads TGTGCCAGCAAGGGCGCAGGACAGGGGGATGGCTACACCTTC. This codes for CASKGAGQGDGYTF.

The chain links TRBV27 to TRBJ2-7, with 9 nucleotides matching TRBD2. The CDR3 spans 15 residues. Germline lookup yields CDR1 MNHEY and CDR2 SMNVEV (reference sequence). V lost 0 bases, J lost 5 bases, and 5 bases stayed unmatched. CDR3 DNA: TGTGCCAGCAGTTTATCAGTGGCTAGCGGGAACGAGCAGTACTTC. Residues: CASSLSVASGNEQYF.

This sequence joins TRBV6-4 and TRBJ2-1, with 11 bases aligning to TRBD2. CDR1 is MRHNA, CDR2 SNTAGT, per germline. Trimming cost V 0 bases and J 5 bases; bases outside gene matches: 12. The CDR3 sequence is 19 residues long. The CDR3 protein is CASSDSPPGLAARNNEQFF. The DNA for the CDR3 is TGTGCCAGCAGTGACTCGCCGCCGGGACTAGCGGCAAGGAACAATGAGCAGTTCTTC.

Points on this clone: Other DNA sequences in this sample translate to the same CDR3. V and J are TRBV5-4 and TRBJ2-5; D unresolved. The V gene lost 1 base and the J gene lost 2 bases, with 6 bases spanning the gap. This CDR3 has 13 amino acids. Per the germline V gene, CDR1 is SGHNT and CDR2 is YYREEE (reference sequence). The CDR3 protein is CASSLTVQETQYF. The CDR3 nucleotides are TGTGCCAGCAGCTTGACTGTACAAGAGACCCAGTACTTC.

This clone was found once. The genes are TRBV5-4 and TRBJ2-7; TRBD1 matches at 8 bases. The V gene's germline CDR1 is SGHNT and CDR2 YYREEE (reference sequence). J lost 5 bases, V lost 4 bases, and 14 bases had no gene match. The CDR3 sequence is 16 residues long. The CDR3 DNA reads TGTGCCAGCAGCCGGCCAGGGGGCGTTGCTTGGGACGAGCAGTACTTC. Protein: CASSRPGGVAWDEQYF.

This clone was detected a few times. This chain links TRBV5-4 with TRBJ1-2; 7 bases agree with TRBD1. This CDR3 spans 13 amino acids. J was trimmed by 8 bases and V by 0 bases; bases with no gene match: 4. The germline CDR1 and CDR2 sequences are SGHNT and YYREEE (reference sequence). This chain's CDR3 is CASSLDDRAGYTF. CDR3 coding DNA: TGTGCCAGCAGCTTGGACGACAGGGCGGGCTACACCTTC.

This clone came up once. This chain connects TRBV10-2 to TRBJ2-3; a possible D gene is TRBD2 (6 bases). V shed 6 bases and J shed 3 bases, with 13 bases lying between them. Looked up from germline, CDR1 is WSHSY and CDR2 is SAAADI. The CDR3 extends over 14 amino acids. CDR3 DNA: TGCGCCAGCAGGTACTTGGCGGGGACAGATACGCAGTATTTT. Amino acids: CASRYLAGTDTQYF.

The rearrangement uses TRBV9 and TRBJ2-3; TRBD1 agrees at 7 bases. Per germline, CDR1 SGDLS and CDR2 YYNGEE. This CDR3 comprises 15 residues. The trim removed 0 bases at V and 6 bases at J, leaving 7 bases unmatched. For the CDR3, the DNA is TGTGCCAGCAGCGTAGTGGGACAGTGGTCGGATACGCAGTATTTT. Residues: CASSVVGQWSDTQYF. The whole variable domain, remainder taken from reference TRBV9 and TRBJ2-3, is DSGVTQTPKHLITATGQRVTLRCSPRSGDLSVYWYQQSLDQGLQFLIQYYNGEERAKGNILERFSAQQFPDLHSELNLSSLELGDSALYFCASSVVGQWSDTQYFGPGTRLTVL.

The J gene is TRBJ2-3, the V gene TRBV7-9, with a possible D match to TRBD2 (6 bases). V was trimmed by 3 bases and J by 1 base, leaving 11 bases between them. In germline, CDR1 is SEHNR, CDR2 FQNEAQ (reference sequence). The CDR3 loop spans 15 amino acids. The CDR3: CASSFGTPRTDTQYF. The CDR3 DNA sequence: TGTGCCAGCAGCTTCGGGACTCCTCGCACAGATACGCAGTATTTT.

This clone was observed a handful of times. The chain links TRBV6-5 to TRBJ2-5; TRBD2 matches 8 bases. The CDR3 is 13 residues long. V lost 9 bases and J lost 3; bases outside the gene matches: 6. Germline-derived CDR1 and CDR2 are MNHEY and SVGAGI. The CDR3 here is CARQRECEETQYF. For the CDR3, the DNA is TGTGCCAGACAGCGGGAGTGTGAAGAGACCCAGTACTTC.

The chain couples TRBV12-5 to TRBJ1-5; a possible D gene is TRBD1 (5 bases). The V end lost 1 base, the J end lost 5 bases, and 18 bases lay between the germline ends. This CDR3 contains 17 residues. Germline lookup yields CDR1 LGHNT and CDR2 FRNRAP. The CDR3 DNA reads TGTGCTAGTGGTTTGGCCGGGGGGGAGTCATACTATCAGCCCCAGCATTTT. This sequence encodes CASGLAGGESYYQPQHF.

The V and J genes are TRBV30 and TRBJ2-7; D is ambiguous. There are 12 residues in the CDR3. V dropped 2 bases and J dropped 0 bases, with 5 bases sitting between them. The germline V gene has CDR1 GTSNPN and CDR2 SVGIG (reference sequence). DNA for the CDR3: TGTGCCTGGAGTCCCGGCTCCTACGAGCAGTACTTC. It translates to CAWSPGSYEQYF.

This clone turned up a few times. CDR3 nucleotide sequence: TGTGCCAGCAGTTTGGGGGGACGCGAGCAGTACTTC. Translated, it gives CASSLGGREQYF. J is TRBJ2-5 and V is TRBV28; a weak D match, TRBD2 (6 bases). The J call may be in error: the DNA end matches TRBJ2-7 better. The CDR3 totals 12 residues. Germline CDR1 reads MDHEN; CDR2 reads SYDVKM.

This clone came up many times. The chain joins TRBV6-5 to TRBJ1-6; TRBD1 matches 9 bases. V lost 2 bases to trimming and J lost 9 bases; unmatched junction nucleotides: 5. CDR3 length: 15 residues. Germline CDR1 and CDR2: MNHEY and SVGAGI. DNA of the CDR3: TGTGCCAGCAGTTACCAGGGGACAGGGTCTTCACCCCTCCACTTT. Its protein product is CASSYQGTGSSPLHF.